This T cell receptor (beta chain) was captured by sequencing in a study of blood T cell repertoires in COVID-19. Background on the study: Some COVID-19 samples were acute and others convalescent; all came from the United States, Italy and Spain.

TCRdb's copy holds only in-frame clones and misses some; the assay was immunoSEQ multiplex PCR. The sample lists around 160,000 clones; roughly 77% were seen once. Germline assignment: CDR1 ENHRY and CDR2 SYGVKD. V lost 4 bases to trimming and J lost 6 bases; unmatched junction nucleotides: 12. This CDR3 is built from 15 residues. Material: peripheral blood. The V call is TRBV10-3, the J call TRBJ2-7; 7 nucleotides align to TRBD2. The clonotype originates from a human donor in a cohort sampled during active COVID-19. Here the CDR3 DNA reads TGTGCCATCAGTGCGGCCGAGTCGGGGGGAGGCGAGCAGTACTTC. It yields the protein CAISAAESGGGEQYF.